One and the same sample provided the 21 T cell receptor beta chains below, sequenced in a study of T cell repertoires in cytomegalovirus infection. MiXCR, run by TCRdb on the reads, gives a single entry per CDR3 protein. In the table there are some 280,000 distinct CDR3 sequences, roughly 13% of which are singletons. Material: PBMCs. The source is a human donor in good health (CMV status not recorded). Some clones in this sample may be carry-over from other donors' samples.

The chain uses TRBV5-1 and TRBJ2-7; TRBD1 aligns across 7 bases. J was trimmed by 2 bases and V by 2 bases; bases with no gene match: 7. Germline V CDR1 and CDR2: SGHRS, YFSETQ. The CDR3 is 15 amino acids. For the CDR3, the DNA is TGCGCCAGCAGCTTACAGAGAACAGGGGCCTACGAGCAGTACTTC. Its translation: CASSLQRTGAYEQYF.

This clonotype showed up many times. The V call is TRBV20-1, the J call TRBJ1-1; D possibly corresponds to TRBD1 (5 bases). The germline V gene has CDR1 DFQATT and CDR2 SNEGSKA (reference sequence). Trimming pared 1 base from V and 1 base from J, leaving 16 bases between. The CDR3 is 16 residues long. CDR3 nucleotide sequence: TGCAGTGCTAGAGGAGCACCGGGACGGAGGAACACTGAAGCTTTCTTT. The encoded protein is CSARGAPGRRNTEAFF.

This clonotype was seen only a few times. The V gene is TRBV7-6, the J gene TRBJ2-5; D may be TRBD1 (5 bases). CDR1 is SGHVS and CDR2 is FNYEAQ in the germline V gene. The CDR3 is made up of 13 amino acids. V gave up 5 bases and J gave up 2 bases, with 9 bases separating them. The CDR3 sequence is CASSRKGQETQYF. CDR3 DNA sequence: TGTGCCAGCAGCCGTAAGGGGCAAGAGACCCAGTACTTC. The complete variable domain, with remaining parts taken from reference TRBV7-6 and TRBJ2-5, reads GAGVSQSPRYKVTKRGQDVALRCDPISGHVSLYWYRQALGQGPEFLTYFNYEAQQDKSGLPNDRFSAERPEGSISTLTIQRTEQRDSAMYRCASSRKGQETQYFGPGTRLLVL.

This clonotype has ten or more counts. At one of its ends the junction is not consistent with the germline gene, which may arise from a read error. V usage is TRBV29-1 and J usage is TRBJ2-3; D is ambiguous. Germline V lookup: CDR1 SQVTM, CDR2 ANQGSEA. The CDR3 has 11 residues. CDR3 DNA sequence: TGCAGCATTGATTGGGGAGATACGCAGTATTTT. It specifies CSIDWGDTQYF.

There are a few counts of this clonotype. The rearrangement links TRBV28 to TRBJ2-3; TRBD2 matches 8 bases. This CDR3 region has 15 residues. CDR1 and CDR2 (germline): MDHEN, SYDVKM. V was pared by 9 bases and J by 3 bases, with 11 bases of the junction left unmatched. In DNA form, the CDR3 reads TGTGCCAGTGGGGCTCAGCGGGGGTGGACAGATACGCAGTATTTT. This encodes CASGAQRGWTDTQYF.

This clonotype was observed many times. V usage is TRBV7-2 and J usage is TRBJ1-1; no reliable D call. CDR3 length: 15 residues. With 5 bases removed from V and 6 bases from J, the gap between germline ends came to 19 bases. Germline CDR1 SGHTA, CDR2 FQGNSA. CDR3 residues: CASSPLRVKVAEAFF. DNA of the CDR3: TGTGCCAGCAGCCCCCTCCGGGTTAAGGTCGCTGAAGCTTTCTTT.

The rearrangement links TRBV7-9 to TRBJ2-1; D gene unclear. Germline CDR1 reads SEHNR; CDR2 reads FQNEAQ (reference sequence). V lost 1 base and J 14 bases, leaving 18 bases between the germline ends. The CDR3 runs 14 residues. The CDR3 sequence is CASSLGVPLGEKFF. Here the CDR3 DNA reads TGTGCCAGCAGCTTAGGTGTCCCACTGGGCGAGAAGTTCTTC.

This chain uses TRBV12-3 or TRBV12-4 with TRBJ2-2; 7 bases match TRBD1. V lost 4 bases, J lost 7 bases, and 6 bases stayed unmatched. The length of the CDR3 is 14 residues. The CDR3 sequence: CASSSRGGIGELFF. CDR3 nucleotide sequence: TGTGCCAGCAGTTCCCGAGGGGGCATCGGGGAGCTGTTTTTT.

This clonotype was seen at least ten times. The rearrangement links TRBV7-8 to TRBJ2-7; D is undetermined. The CDR3 length is 14 residues. The ends were cut back, 0 bases at V and 7 bases at J, with 13 bases in the middle. CDR1 is SGHVS and CDR2 is FQNEAQ in the germline V gene. Here the CDR3 reads CASSLAGIAREQYF. CDR3 nucleotides: TGTGCCAGCAGCTTAGCTGGGATCGCACGGGAGCAGTACTTC. Drawing the rest from reference TRBV7-8 and TRBJ2-7, the complete variable domain is GAGVSQSPRYKVAKRGQDVALRCDPISGHVSLFWYQQALGQGPEFLTYFQNEAQLDKSGLPSDRFFAERPEGSVSTLKIQRTQQEDSAVYLCASSLAGIAREQYFGPGTRLTVT.

This clonotype was counted many times. This chain links TRBV7-8 with TRBJ2-3; TRBD1 agrees at 7 bases. Germline V gene sequence: CDR1 SGHVS, CDR2 FQNEAQ. The CDR3 consists of 12 residues. V was pared by 7 bases and J by 6 bases, with 4 bases of the junction left unmatched. The CDR3 loop reads CASNRGWDTQYF. CDR3 bases: TGTGCCAGCAACAGGGGTTGGGATACGCAGTATTTT.

This clonotype appeared many times. The chain employs TRBV10-3 and TRBJ2-2, with 11 nucleotides matching TRBD1. This CDR3 contains 15 residues. Per the germline V gene, CDR1 is ENHRY and CDR2 is SYGVKD. Trimming at V came to 6 bases and at J to 2 bases, leaving 2 bases not matched to a gene. The CDR3 region has the DNA TGTGCCATCAGAAGGACAGGGGGCAACACCGGGGAGCTGTTTTTT. Encoded protein: CAIRRTGGNTGELFF.

The chain carries TRBV6-2 or TRBV6-3 and TRBJ1-1; D possibly corresponds to TRBD1 (6 bases). This CDR3 is 15 amino acids long. The V gene's germline CDR1 is MNHEY and CDR2 SVGEGT. Trimming shortened V by 7 bases and J by 5 bases, and 20 bases separated the two germline ends. The CDR3 coding sequence is TGTGCCAGCACTTCCTCCACAGGGATCGCTACTGAAGCTTTCTTT. This gives the protein CASTSSTGIATEAFF.

This clonotype has just one count. Germline and junction disagree at one end, which may indicate a read error. The chain links TRBV4-1 to TRBJ2-7; D is unclear. The germline gives CDR1 MGHRA, CDR2 YSYEKL. This CDR3 spans 13 amino acids. For the CDR3, the DNA is TGCGCCATCAGCCTCCGGGCCCCGGATCGGCAGTACTTC. This encodes CAISLRAPDRQYF.

The J gene is TRBJ1-5, the V gene TRBV27; TRBD1 agrees at 8 bases. CDR3 length: 16 residues. The junction had 8 bases not matched to a gene; V was cut back by 5 bases and J by 2 bases. Germline V CDR1 and CDR2: MNHEY, SMNVEV (reference sequence). CDR3: CASSGQGRLGNQPQHF. The CDR3 DNA reads as TGTGCCAGCAGTGGACAGGGCAGGCTTGGCAATCAGCCCCAGCATTTT.

The J gene is TRBJ2-7, the V gene TRBV25-1, with unresolved D. From germline, CDR1 is MGHDK and CDR2 SYGVNS. V lost 1 base and J 2 bases, leaving 12 bases between the germline ends. The CDR3 covers 15 residues. The CDR3 nucleotides are TGTGCCAGCAGTGAATCCTGGGGATCTGCCTACGAGCAGTACTTC. Translating it yields CASSESWGSAYEQYF.

This clonotype was seen many times. This sequence joins TRBV11-3 and TRBJ2-7; 7 bases agree with TRBD1. V shed 3 bases, J shed 5 bases, and the junction held 4 bases outside the gene matches. The CDR3 length is 13 residues. Germline CDR1 and CDR2: SGHNT and YENEEA. CDR3 sequence reads: CASSFQGDNEQYF. The DNA of the CDR3 is TGTGCCAGCAGCTTCCAGGGGGACAACGAGCAGTACTTC.

This clonotype has only a few counts. V usage is TRBV5-6 and J usage is TRBJ1-1, with TRBD1 matching over 9 bases. The CDR3 extends over 16 amino acids. The germline CDR1 and CDR2 sequences are SGHDT and YYEEEE. V trimming: 2 bases; J trimming: 1 base; junction bases outside the gene matches: 6. The CDR3 here is CASSLPGTGWNTEAFF. For the CDR3, the DNA is TGTGCCAGCAGCTTACCCGGGACAGGGTGGAACACTGAAGCTTTCTTT. The whole variable domain, remainder taken from reference TRBV5-6 and TRBJ1-1, is DAGVTQSPTHLIKTRGQQVTLRCSPKSGHDTVSWYQQALGQGPQFIFQYYEEEERQRGNFPDRFSGHQFPNYSSELNVNALLLGDSALYLCASSLPGTGWNTEAFFGQGTRLTVV.

J is TRBJ2-1 and V is TRBV6-6; 8 bases align to TRBD1. CDR3 length equals 15 residues. Trimming took 5 bases from V and 8 from J; bases not matched to a gene: 11. Per the germline V gene, CDR1 is MNHNY and CDR2 is SVGAGI (reference sequence). The chain's CDR3 is CASSRQGNMGDEQFF. The DNA of the CDR3 is TGTGCCAGCAGTAGACAGGGGAACATGGGCGATGAGCAGTTCTTC.

There are many counts of this clonotype. This chain joins TRBV19 and TRBJ2-1, with 14 bases matching TRBD2. The CDR3 is 19 amino acids. V gave up 5 bases and J gave up 0 bases; unmatched junction bases: 9. CDR1 and CDR2 (germline): LNHDA, SQIVND (reference sequence). CDR3 in DNA: TGTGCCAGTAGTTTCCCGGGACTAGCGGGAGAAAGCTCCTACAATGAGCAGTTCTTC. Amino acids: CASSFPGLAGESSYNEQFF.

This clonotype has at least ten counts. J is TRBJ2-1 and V is TRBV5-6, with 8 bases lining up with TRBD2. The junction had 9 bases not matched to a gene; V was cut back by 4 bases and J by 3 bases. The germline gives CDR1 SGHDT, CDR2 YYEEEE. CDR3 length: 16 residues. CDR3 residues: CASSPLLAGGYNEQFF. As DNA, the CDR3 is TGTGCCAGCAGCCCCCTTCTGGCGGGGGGCTACAATGAGCAGTTCTTC.

This CDR3 is CASNRTSTDTQYF. The CDR3 DNA follows: TGTGCCAGTAATAGGACTAGCACAGATACGCAGTATTTT. The genes are TRBV19 and TRBJ2-3; D might be TRBD2 (5 bases). CDR3 size: 13 residues. The V gene lost 7 bases and the J gene lost 0 bases, with 8 bases spanning the gap. CDR1 LNHDA and CDR2 SQIVND come from the germline V gene (reference sequence).